These T cell receptor beta chains were read from a single sample in a study of shared clonotypes between healthy human individuals. Sequencing was performed with immunoSEQ multiplex PCR; in TCRdb, only in-frame clones are kept and a portion is missing. Of about 2.2 million clones in the sample, just over 90% were seen once. Sequenced material: naive CD8+ T cells from PBMCs. Receptor source: a young man in good health. Some clones in this sample may be carry-over from other donors' samples. Both conserved end residues are part of each CDR3. The D gene is left open where the match is weak. Not every row has a clone size; where given, it reads once, few, many or a size class.

v_call: TRBV28
clone_size: -
j_call: TRBJ1-1
d_call: -
cdr3_nt: TGTGCCAGCAGTTTAGACCAGGGGTTGGACACTGAAGCTTTCTTT
cdr3_aa: CASSLDQGLDTEAFF

v_call: TRBV28
clone_size: few
j_call: TRBJ1-1
d_call: -
cdr3_nt: TGTGCCAGCAGTTTACGGAGGGAGCGGACTGAAGCTTTCTTT
cdr3_aa: CASSLRRERTEAFF

v_call: TRBV7-9
clone_size: -
j_call: TRBJ1-3
d_call: -
cdr3_nt: TGTGCCAGCAGCTTGGGATCGATGCGGGCTGGAAACACCATATATTTT
cdr3_aa: CASSLGSMRAGNTIYF

v_call: TRBV19
clone_size: once
j_call: TRBJ2-7
d_call: -
cdr3_nt: TGTGCCAGTAGTCAGTCCCGGGACGAACCCTACGAGCAGTACTTC
cdr3_aa: CASSQSRDEPYEQYF

v_call: TRBV19
clone_size: -
j_call: TRBJ2-2
d_call: -
cdr3_nt: TGTGCCAGTATCCCCGACACCGGGGAGCTGTTTTTT
cdr3_aa: CASIPDTGELFF

v_call: TRBV5-1
clone_size: -
j_call: TRBJ1-2
d_call: TRBD1
cdr3_nt: TGCGCCAGCAGCGACGGGACAGGCACTAACTATGGCTACACCTTC
cdr3_aa: CASSDGTGTNYGYTF

v_call: TRBV27
clone_size: -
j_call: TRBJ2-2
d_call: -
cdr3_nt: TGTGCCACCGCGCGTGGAGCCGGGGAGCTGTTTTTT
cdr3_aa: CATARGAGELFF

v_call: TRBV7-8
clone_size: -
j_call: TRBJ2-1
d_call: -
cdr3_nt: TGTGCCAGCAGCTGGAGGAGTGATTGGAACAATGAGCAGTTCTTC
cdr3_aa: CASSWRSDWNNEQFF

v_call: TRBV2
clone_size: -
j_call: TRBJ2-7
d_call: -
cdr3_nt: TGTGCCAGCAGTGAGGGTACTACCCTTCCCTACGAGCAGTACTTC
cdr3_aa: CASSEGTTLPYEQYF

v_call: TRBV19
clone_size: -
j_call: TRBJ2-2
d_call: -
cdr3_nt: TGTGCCAGTAGTCTATCGTCGGGGGAGCTGTTTTTT
cdr3_aa: CASSLSSGELFF

v_call: TRBV11-2
clone_size: -
j_call: TRBJ2-7
d_call: -
cdr3_nt: TGTGCCAGCAGCTCGGGACTCGCCTACGAGCAGTACTTC
cdr3_aa: CASSSGLAYEQYF

v_call: TRBV5-5
clone_size: -
j_call: TRBJ2-1
d_call: -
cdr3_nt: TGTGCCAGCAGCTTCCTAGGCTCCGATGAGCAGTTCTTC
cdr3_aa: CASSFLGSDEQFF

v_call: TRBV9
clone_size: -
j_call: TRBJ2-1
d_call: TRBD2
cdr3_nt: TGTGCCAGCAGGGTCGGGCTAGCGGGCGCAGATGAGCAGTTCTTC
cdr3_aa: CASRVGLAGADEQFF

v_call: TRBV6-4
clone_size: once
j_call: TRBJ2-1
d_call: TRBD2
cdr3_nt: TGTGCCAGCAGTGACTTAGGCGGGAGCTTGGGTGAGCAGTTCTTC
cdr3_aa: CASSDLGGSLGEQFF

v_call: TRBV4-1
clone_size: -
j_call: TRBJ2-7
d_call: TRBD2
cdr3_nt: TGCGCCAGCAGCTCTAGCGGTTCCTACGAGCAGTACTTC
cdr3_aa: CASSSSGSYEQYF

v_call: TRBV27
clone_size: -
j_call: TRBJ2-2
d_call: -
cdr3_nt: TGTGCCAGCAGTCGCAGGGGGGACCGGGAGCTGTTTTTT
cdr3_aa: CASSRRGDRELFF

v_call: TRBV4-1
clone_size: -
j_call: TRBJ1-1
d_call: -
cdr3_nt: TGCGCCAGCAGCCAAGATTTGCGTTACACTGAAGCTTTCTTT
cdr3_aa: CASSQDLRYTEAFF

v_call: TRBV28
clone_size: -
j_call: TRBJ1-4
d_call: -
cdr3_nt: TGTGCCAGCAGTCACCAGGACTATCCAACTAATGAAAAACTGTTTTTT
cdr3_aa: CASSHQDYPTNEKLFF

v_call: TRBV9
clone_size: -
j_call: TRBJ2-2
d_call: -
cdr3_nt: TGTGCCAGCAGCGTAGGAGGCAGCCTCACCGGGGAGCTGTTTTTT
cdr3_aa: CASSVGGSLTGELFF

v_call: TRBV10-3
clone_size: -
j_call: TRBJ2-1
d_call: TRBD2
cdr3_nt: TGTGCCATCAGTGAGTCGACTAGCGGGGCGTCACTTTACAATGAGCAGTTCTTC
cdr3_aa: CAISESTSGASLYNEQFF

v_call: TRBV5-1
clone_size: -
j_call: TRBJ2-7
d_call: TRBD2
cdr3_nt: TGCGCCAGCAGCAAGGGACTAGCGAATGACTACGAGCAGTACTTC
cdr3_aa: CASSKGLANDYEQYF

v_call: TRBV5-5
clone_size: -
j_call: TRBJ1-2
d_call: -
cdr3_nt: TGTGCCAGCAGCTTGGCCGGCCAGGGCGAGAGCTATGGCTACACCTTC
cdr3_aa: CASSLAGQGESYGYTF

v_call: TRBV21-1
clone_size: -
j_call: TRBJ2-3
d_call: -
cdr3_nt: TGTGCCAGCAGCAAAGTGAAGGCTAGCACAGATACGCAGTATTTT
cdr3_aa: CASSKVKASTDTQYF

v_call: TRBV28
clone_size: -
j_call: TRBJ2-2
d_call: TRBD2
cdr3_nt: TGTGCCAGCAGTGCGGGGGTATACTTGAACACCGGGGAGCTGTTTTTT
cdr3_aa: CASSAGVYLNTGELFF

v_call: TRBV15
clone_size: once
j_call: TRBJ2-7
d_call: -
cdr3_nt: TGTGCCACCAGCAGGGAACTCGGGGCACTGTACGAGCAGTACTTC
cdr3_aa: CATSRELGALYEQYF

v_call: TRBV2
clone_size: -
j_call: TRBJ1-2
d_call: TRBD1
cdr3_nt: TGTGCCAGCAGTGAAGCTGGGACAGGGCTCACTAACTATGGCTACACCTTC
cdr3_aa: CASSEAGTGLTNYGYTF

v_call: TRBV9
clone_size: -
j_call: TRBJ2-2
d_call: -
cdr3_nt: TGTGCCAGCAGCCCCGGGGGACTCTCGAACACCGGGGAGCTGTTTTTT
cdr3_aa: CASSPGGLSNTGELFF

v_call: TRBV6-5
clone_size: -
j_call: TRBJ2-7
d_call: TRBD2
cdr3_nt: TGTGCCACCGCCGGGGGGGCGCCCGAGCAGTACTTC
cdr3_aa: CATAGGAPEQYF

v_call: TRBV28
clone_size: -
j_call: TRBJ2-7
d_call: -
cdr3_nt: TGTGCCAGCAGTTCTATTGGCCTCAAGTCCAGAAGCTACGAGCAGTACTTC
cdr3_aa: CASSSIGLKSRSYEQYF

v_call: TRBV7-6
clone_size: -
j_call: TRBJ2-7
d_call: TRBD2
cdr3_nt: TGTGCCAGCAGCTTAGCGTCTAGCGGGAGTTCGTACGAGCAGTACTTC
cdr3_aa: CASSLASSGSSYEQYF

v_call: TRBV28
clone_size: -
j_call: TRBJ2-5
d_call: TRBD1
cdr3_nt: TGTGCCAGCAGTATAACCGGGACAGGGGTAGAAGAGACCCAGTACTTC
cdr3_aa: CASSITGTGVEETQYF

v_call: TRBV9
clone_size: few
j_call: TRBJ1-1
d_call: -
cdr3_nt: TGTGCCAGCAGCGGAGGGACCGCGAACACTGAAGCTTTCTTT
cdr3_aa: CASSGGTANTEAFF

v_call: TRBV13
clone_size: -
j_call: TRBJ2-1
d_call: TRBD1
cdr3_nt: TGTGCCAGCAGCTTACGGGACAGGGACAATGAGCAGTTCTTC
cdr3_aa: CASSLRDRDNEQFF

v_call: TRBV27
clone_size: -
j_call: TRBJ2-5
d_call: TRBD1
cdr3_nt: TGTGCCAGCAGTCCTCTGGACAGGGTAGAGACCCAGTACTTC
cdr3_aa: CASSPLDRVETQYF